The T cell receptor beta chain under discussion was sequenced for a study of T cell repertoires in cytomegalovirus infection. The CDR3 contains 16 residues. Unmatched junction bases numbered 2, after V lost 1 base and J lost 5 bases. CDR1 is SGHTA and CDR2 is FQGNSA in the germline V gene. At least ten counts were recorded for this clonotype. Its target is not known. MiXCR, run by TCRdb on the reads, gives a single entry per CDR3 protein. The sample consists of under 350,000 distinct CDR3 sequences, 9% to 9.5% of them appearing once. Study findings and constraints: Individuals carrying CMV plus the relevant HLA were identified by cumulative frequency of public TCR beta families.

V gene TRBV7-2 combines with J gene TRBJ2-3; TRBD2 matches at 14 bases. Sequencing was carried out using PBMCs. This sequence originates from a human donor in good health (CMV status not recorded). Some clones in this sample may be carry-over from other donors' samples. CDR3 bases: TGTGCCAGCAGCTTAGAGGGGACTAGCGGGAGAGATACGCAGTATTTT. Translating gives CASSLEGTSGRDTQYF.